The 2 T cell receptor beta chains presented below share a single source sample, sequenced in a study of cytomegalovirus exposure and HLA in healthy donors. In the PCR, 60 Vbeta and 13 Jbeta primers were used. Sequencing was performed with immunoSEQ multiplex PCR; in TCRdb, only in-frame clones are kept and a portion is missing. This sample has 150,000 to 180,000 clones; 65% to 80% occur once, and the top ten carry approximately 2.6%. The material sequenced was PBMCs. The receptors were sampled from a man between 18 and 29 years old in good health and CMV-seronegative.

This clone is a singleton in its sample. An end of the junction does not agree with germline; a read error may underlie this. V and J are TRBV11-2 and TRBJ2-6; 9 bases map to TRBD1. The germline V gene encodes CDR1 SGHAT and CDR2 FQNNGV. The CDR3 totals 19 residues. The CDR3 protein is CASSLTLTGGFSGANGLTF. The CDR3, as DNA: TGTGCCAGCAGCTTAACCCTGACAGGGGGATTTTCTGGGGCCAACGGCCTGACTTTC.

The rearrangement joins TRBV11-2 to TRBJ2-2; D unresolved. The CDR3 is 14 residues long. The V gene lost 5 bases and the J gene lost 4 bases, with 11 bases spanning the gap. Germline CDR1 SGHAT, CDR2 FQNNGV. CDR3 bases: TGTGCCAGCAGCGTTGGGCCGTCCACCGGGGAGCTGTTTTTT. This encodes CASSVGPSTGELFF.